Here is one T cell receptor (beta chain) with its context. These data are taken from a study of blood T cell repertoires in COVID-19. The CDR3 consists of 13 residues. Unmatched junction bases numbered 7, after V lost 10 bases and J lost 3 bases. Germline CDR1 and CDR2: PRHDT and FYEKMQ (reference sequence). Original processing notes: Estimates of nucleated cell counts were drawn from the amplification of reference gene primers. TCRdb keeps only in-frame clones here, not all; method: immunoSEQ multiplex PCR. That table furnishes V, J and clone size, whereas the DNA furnished D and trimming. The table shows approximately 440,000 clones, with about 90% occurring only once.

The sequence derives from a man between 18 and 35 years old who had recovered from COVID-19. This chain joins TRBV13 and TRBJ1-1; 8 positions match TRBD1. Specimen: PBMCs or T cells enriched from blood (not recorded which). The CDR3, as DNA: TGTGCCACAGCAGGGGGCGTGGACACTGAAGCTTTCTTT. The encoded protein is CATAGGVDTEAFF.